The present T cell receptor beta chain was sequenced within a study of blood T cell repertoires in COVID-19. Germline assignment: CDR1 SGHTA and CDR2 FQGTGA. The ends lost 5 bases at V and 8 bases at J; junction bases unmatched: 6. The CDR3 has 14 amino acids. A Seattle source enrolled patients during active infection and followed them longitudinally. Here immunoSEQ multiplex PCR was the method, and the copy in TCRdb shows in-frame clones only, minus some. The sample carries around 100,000 clones, around 86% recorded once. This sequence joins TRBV7-3 and TRBJ2-1, with 10 nucleotides matching TRBD2. The sequence derives from a man in his sixties with COVID-19, enrolled during active disease. Sequenced material: peripheral blood. The CDR3 DNA follows: TGTGCCAGCAGCGCTAGCGGGAGAGGCTATGAGCAGTTCTTC. Its protein is CASSASGRGYEQFF.